The present TCR beta chain was sequenced within a study of regulatory T cells in long-lasting Graves disease. Whole-study findings and limits: Gene preferences differed: TRBV28, TRBJ1-2, TRBJ2-5 in persistent cases.

Time point specified: newly diagnosed GD, antithyroid drugs for less than 3 months. Following extraction of RNA from PBMCs, that RNA was used to make the TCR library. Through Arm-PCR of CDR3 regions and iRepertoire HTBI primers, TCR beta libraries were built. Authors' analysis steps: Identified across the samples were some 67 TRBV segments and over twelve TRBJ segments. A single record per CDR3 protein comes from TCRdb applying MiXCR to the multiplex PCR reads. The V and J calls here are based on TCRdb, not the publication. This table has about 540,000 distinct CDR3 sequences, approximately 13% appearing once. About this clonotype: Its target is not known.

The CDR3 spans 16 residues. From germline, CDR1 is MDHEN and CDR2 SYDVKM. The J segment lost 5 bases and the V segment lost 3 bases, leaving 10 bases of the junction unmatched. These data also featured in a second study, about T cells in Graves' hyperthyroidism and ophthalmopathy. This second study says: Patients were excluded because of uncontrolled infection, other autoimmune disease, pregnancy or lactation. The diagnostic basis comprised clinical symptoms, serum thyroxine and TRAb, thyroid ultrasound and orbital computed tomography.

The input for sequencing was peripheral blood mononuclear cells (PBMCs), taken at new diagnosis, from a patient treated with antithyroid drugs. The sequence derives from a man aged 25-45 years with Graves disease. The chain has TRBV28 and TRBJ2-7, with 10 bases fitting TRBD2. The CDR3 DNA follows: TGTGCCAGCAGTTTCGGGCTAGCGGGAGAGGATGACGAGCAGTACTTC. Residues: CASSFGLAGEDDEQYF.